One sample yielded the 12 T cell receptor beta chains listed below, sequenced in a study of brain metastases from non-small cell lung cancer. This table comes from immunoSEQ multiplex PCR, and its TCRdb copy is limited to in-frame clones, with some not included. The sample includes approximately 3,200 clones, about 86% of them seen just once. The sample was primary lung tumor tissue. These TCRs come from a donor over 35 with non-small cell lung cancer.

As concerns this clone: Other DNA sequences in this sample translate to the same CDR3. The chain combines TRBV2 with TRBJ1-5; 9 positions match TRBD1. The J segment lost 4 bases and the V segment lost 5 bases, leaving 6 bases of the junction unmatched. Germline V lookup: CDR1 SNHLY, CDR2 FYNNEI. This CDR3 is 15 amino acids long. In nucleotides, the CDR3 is TGTGCCAGCAGTCATCCGGGACAGGGTAATCAGCCCCAGCATTTT. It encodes CASSHPGQGNQPQHF.

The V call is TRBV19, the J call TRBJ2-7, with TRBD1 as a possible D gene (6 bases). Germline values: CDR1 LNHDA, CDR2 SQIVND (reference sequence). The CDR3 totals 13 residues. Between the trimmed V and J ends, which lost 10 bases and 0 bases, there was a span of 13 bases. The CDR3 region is CATTGRDSYEQYF. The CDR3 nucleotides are TGTGCCACTACAGGGCGAGACTCCTACGAGCAGTACTTC.

DNA of the CDR3: TGTGCCAGCAGTCTCACGCCTTTTAGGGATGAGCAGTTCTTC. Residues: CASSLTPFRDEQFF. This chain connects TRBV28 to TRBJ2-1, with D uncertain. The V end was cut by 5 bases, the J end by 8 bases, with 16 bases between. There are 14 residues in the CDR3. Germline V CDR1 and CDR2: MDHEN, SYDVKM.

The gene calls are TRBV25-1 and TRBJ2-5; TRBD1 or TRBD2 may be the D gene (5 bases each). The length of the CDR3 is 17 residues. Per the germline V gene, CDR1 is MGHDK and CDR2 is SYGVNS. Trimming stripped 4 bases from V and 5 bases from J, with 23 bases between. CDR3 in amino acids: CASSVRSGTDLGETQYF. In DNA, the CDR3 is TGTGCCAGCAGTGTTCGATCCGGGACGGACTTGGGGGAGACCCAGTACTTC. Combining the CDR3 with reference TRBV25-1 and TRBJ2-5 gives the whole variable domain EADIYQTPRYLVIGTGKKITLECSQTMGHDKMYWYQQDPGMELHLIHYSYGVNSTEKGDLSSESTVSRIRTEHFPLTLESARPSHTSQYLCASSVRSGTDLGETQYFGPGTRLLVL.

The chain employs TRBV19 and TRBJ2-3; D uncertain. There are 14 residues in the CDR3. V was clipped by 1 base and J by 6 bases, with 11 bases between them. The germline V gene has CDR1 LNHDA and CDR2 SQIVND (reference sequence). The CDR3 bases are TGTGCCAGTAGTATAGCGGGCTCCGAGGATACGCAGTATTTT. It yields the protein CASSIAGSEDTQYF.

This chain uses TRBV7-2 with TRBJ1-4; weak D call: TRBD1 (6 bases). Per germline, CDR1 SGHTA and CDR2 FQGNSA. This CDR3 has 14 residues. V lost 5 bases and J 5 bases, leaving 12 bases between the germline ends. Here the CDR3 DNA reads TGTGCCAGCAGCCCGGGGGGCGCGAATGAAAAACTGTTTTTT. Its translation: CASSPGGANEKLFF.

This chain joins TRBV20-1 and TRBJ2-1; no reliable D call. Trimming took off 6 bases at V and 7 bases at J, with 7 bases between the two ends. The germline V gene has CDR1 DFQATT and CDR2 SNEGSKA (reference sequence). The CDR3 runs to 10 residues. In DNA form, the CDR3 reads TGCAGTGCATTAGAGAATGAGCAGTTCTTC. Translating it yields CSALENEQFF.

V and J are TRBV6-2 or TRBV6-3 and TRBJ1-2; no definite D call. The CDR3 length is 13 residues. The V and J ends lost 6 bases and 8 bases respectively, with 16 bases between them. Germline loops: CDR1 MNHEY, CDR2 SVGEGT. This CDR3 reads CASSSHSYSGYTF. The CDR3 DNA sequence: TGTGCCAGCAGCTCCCACAGTTATAGCGGCTACACCTTC.

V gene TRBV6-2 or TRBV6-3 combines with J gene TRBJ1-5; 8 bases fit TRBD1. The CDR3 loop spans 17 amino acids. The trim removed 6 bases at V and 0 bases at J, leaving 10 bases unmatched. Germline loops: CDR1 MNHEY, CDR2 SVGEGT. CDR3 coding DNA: TGTGCCAGCAGCCTTATCACAGGGGGGATTAGCAATCAGCCCCAGCATTTT. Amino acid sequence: CASSLITGGISNQPQHF.

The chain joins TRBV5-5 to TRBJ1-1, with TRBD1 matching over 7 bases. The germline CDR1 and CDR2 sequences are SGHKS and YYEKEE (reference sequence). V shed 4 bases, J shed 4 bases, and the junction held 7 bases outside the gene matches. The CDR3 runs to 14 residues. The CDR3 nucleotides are TGTGCCAGCAGCGGCAGGGGGGGTGGCACTGAAGCTTTCTTT. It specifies CASSGRGGGTEAFF.

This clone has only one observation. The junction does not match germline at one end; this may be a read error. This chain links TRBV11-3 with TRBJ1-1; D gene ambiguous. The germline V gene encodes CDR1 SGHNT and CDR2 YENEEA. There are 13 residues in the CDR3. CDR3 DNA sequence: TGTGTCAGCAGCTTATCAGTATACACTGAAGCTTTCTTT. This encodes CVSSLSVYTEAFF. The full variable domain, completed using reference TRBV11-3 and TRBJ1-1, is EAGVVQSPRYKIIEKKQPVAFWCNPISGHNTLYWYLQNLGQGPELLIRYENEEAVDDSQLPKDRFSAERLKGVDSTLKIQPAELGDSAVYLCVSSLSVYTEAFFGQGTRLTVV.

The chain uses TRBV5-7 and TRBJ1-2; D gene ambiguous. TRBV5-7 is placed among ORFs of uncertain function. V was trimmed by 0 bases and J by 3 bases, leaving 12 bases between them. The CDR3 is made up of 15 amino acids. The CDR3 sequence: CASSLGPSFDYGYTF. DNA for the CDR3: TGTGCCAGCAGCTTGGGGCCCAGTTTCGACTATGGCTACACCTTC.